A single sample is the source of the 18 T cell receptor beta chains below, sequenced in a study of identical twins. MiXCR, applied by TCRdb to the 5' RACE reads, yields one record per CDR3 protein. The repertoire holds approximately 260,000 distinct CDR3 sequences, with more than 13% as singletons. The specimen was memory (CD45RO+) T cells sorted from blood. The source is a woman aged 18-30 years in good health.

This clonotype was seen many times. This sequence joins TRBV5-1 and TRBJ1-1, with 7 bases fitting TRBD1. V was clipped by 2 bases and J by 7 bases; unmatched bases: 8. Germline-derived CDR1 and CDR2 are SGHRS and YFSETQ. The CDR3 runs 14 residues. CDR3 coding DNA: TGCGCCAGCAGCTTTATGACAGGGCAAAATGAAGCTTTCTTT. Translation gives CASSFMTGQNEAFF.

The rearrangement joins TRBV6-2 or TRBV6-3 to TRBJ2-1; 7 bases map to TRBD1. The J segment lost 5 bases and the V segment lost 6 bases, leaving 19 bases of the junction unmatched. Per the germline V gene, CDR1 is MNHEY and CDR2 is SVGEGT. CDR3 length: 18 amino acids. CDR3 in amino acids: CASSLRSPWRQGHNEQFF. The CDR3, as DNA: TGTGCCAGCAGCCTTCGATCCCCCTGGCGACAGGGACACAATGAGCAGTTCTTC.

The V gene is TRBV6-2 or TRBV6-3, the J gene TRBJ2-1; D is possibly TRBD2 (6 bases). Germline V gives CDR1 MNHEY, CDR2 SVGEGT. With 8 bases removed from V and 6 bases from J, the gap between germline ends came to 14 bases. This CDR3 has 13 amino acids. As DNA, the CDR3 is TGTGCCAGCCGGGAGTTCGGTGTCAATGAGCAGTTCTTC. Protein: CASREFGVNEQFF.

This clonotype was observed a few times. The chain is built from TRBV5-6 and TRBJ2-5, with D perhaps being TRBD1 or TRBD2 (5 bases each). This CDR3 is built from 14 residues. V shed 4 bases and J shed 2 bases, with 12 bases lying between them. Per germline, CDR1 SGHDT and CDR2 YYEEEE. The CDR3 protein is CASSLGPMQETQYF. The CDR3 DNA is TGTGCCAGCAGCCTGGGACCTATGCAAGAGACCCAGTACTTC.

By its share, this clonotype is medium-sized. This sequence joins TRBV7-9 and TRBJ1-1; tentative D call: TRBD1 (5 bases). The V end was cut by 5 bases, the J end by 4 bases, with 11 bases between. Germline lookup yields CDR1 SEHNR and CDR2 FQNEAQ (reference sequence). The CDR3 has 13 residues. The CDR3 coding sequence is TGTGCCAGCAGCGAGCAGGGACCCACTGAAGCTTTCTTT. Protein sequence: CASSEQGPTEAFF.

The V and J genes are TRBV5-1 and TRBJ2-3, with 11 bases lining up with TRBD2. CDR3 length: 16 residues. The V gene's germline CDR1 is SGHRS and CDR2 YFSETQ. The V segment lost 0 bases and the J segment 4 bases; nucleotides outside the gene matches: 4. Here the CDR3 DNA reads TGCGCCAGCAGCTTGGGGGAACTAGCGGGAGCAGATACGCAGTATTTT. It yields the protein CASSLGELAGADTQYF.

This clonotype was seen more than once but under ten times. The V and J genes are TRBV7-9 and TRBJ2-3; D is perhaps TRBD2 (6 bases). The CDR3 spans 15 residues. Trimming shortened V by 5 bases and J by 0 bases, and 12 bases separated the two germline ends. CDR1 is SEHNR, CDR2 FQNEAQ, per germline (reference sequence). For the CDR3, the DNA is TGTGCCAGCAGCGCGACTGGGACTAGCACAGATACGCAGTATTTT. It is translated as CASSATGTSTDTQYF.

This chain links TRBV20-1 with TRBJ1-4, with unresolved D. V dropped 2 bases and J dropped 5 bases, with 9 bases sitting between them. Germline V gene data show CDR1 as DFQATT and CDR2 as SNEGSKA (reference sequence). The CDR3 runs 13 residues. The CDR3 bases are TGCAGTGCTAGAACCAGGAGGAATGAAAAACTGTTTTTT. It specifies CSARTRRNEKLFF.

The CDR3 coding sequence is TGTGCCAGCAGCGGCCCCTCGGGTGGGTCGCAGTATTTT. Its translation is CASSGPSGGSQYF. The chain couples TRBV5-4 to TRBJ2-3; D is unclear. CDR3 length equals 13 residues. CDR1 and CDR2 from the germline V gene are SGHNT and YYREEE (reference sequence). V was pared by 4 bases and J by 10 bases, with 16 bases between.

This clonotype has a handful of counts. V gene TRBV10-3 combines with J gene TRBJ2-1, with 13 bases matching TRBD2. Trimming cost V 6 bases and J 6 bases; bases outside gene matches: 2. This CDR3 comprises 14 residues. CDR1 is ENHRY and CDR2 is SYGVKD in the germline V gene. The CDR3 region has the DNA TGTGCCATCAGAAGGACTAGCGGGGGCAATGAGCAGTTCTTC. It codes for CAIRRTSGGNEQFF.

The V gene is TRBV7-9, the J gene TRBJ1-2; 9 bases map to TRBD1. Germline V lookup: CDR1 SEHNR, CDR2 FQNEAQ (reference sequence). Trimming removed 6 bases from V and 4 bases from J; junction bases left unmatched: 6. The CDR3 spans 14 residues. The CDR3 here is CASRPGTGSYGYTF. CDR3 bases: TGTGCCAGCAGACCGGGGACAGGGAGCTATGGCTACACCTTC.

This clonotype was picked up one time. The DNA of the CDR3 is TGCAGTGGGTCCCCGGGCCTCGGGACGGACTCCTACGAGCAGTACTTC. It codes for CSGSPGLGTDSYEQYF. This rearrangement joins TRBV20-1 to TRBJ2-7; D may correspond to TRBD1 or TRBD2 (5 bases each). This CDR3 is 16 amino acids long. CDR1 and CDR2 (germline): DFQATT, SNEGSKA (reference sequence). V gave up 7 bases and J gave up 0 bases, with 22 bases separating them.

This clonotype was observed a few times. The gene calls are TRBV29-1 and TRBJ2-1, with D uncertain. Trimming shortened V by 2 bases and J by 4 bases, and 9 bases separated the two germline ends. The CDR3 length is 13 residues. Per the germline V gene, CDR1 is SQVTM and CDR2 is ANQGSEA. CDR3 nucleotide sequence: TGCAGCGTTGAAAGGCCGAGATACAATGAGCAGTTCTTC. As protein: CSVERPRYNEQFF.

The sample holds many counts of this clonotype. The V call is TRBV9, the J call TRBJ2-3; 9 nucleotides align to TRBD2. This CDR3 region has 15 residues. The germline gives CDR1 SGDLS, CDR2 YYNGEE. Trimming cost V 4 bases and J 2 bases; bases outside gene matches: 5. The CDR3 nucleotides read TGTGCCAGCAGCCTACTAGCGGGCAACACAGATACGCAGTATTTT. As protein: CASSLLAGNTDTQYF.

This rearrangement joins TRBV6-1 to TRBJ1-2; D uncertain. Trimming took off 3 bases at V and 3 bases at J, with 17 bases between the two ends. CDR3 length: 16 amino acids. Germline V CDR1 and CDR2: MNHNS, SASEGT. CDR3 sequence: CASSEAADSFYYGYTF. The CDR3 DNA follows: TGTGCCAGCAGTGAGGCTGCGGACTCTTTTTACTATGGCTACACCTTC.

In its sample, this clonotype was seen many times. The J gene is TRBJ2-3, the V gene TRBV3-1, with TRBD2 matching 13 bases. Germline lookup yields CDR1 LGHDT and CDR2 YNNKEL (reference sequence). The CDR3 runs 17 residues. V lost 3 bases and J lost 4; bases outside the gene matches: 7. The CDR3 loop is CASSQALTSGGADTQYF. DNA of the CDR3: TGTGCCAGCAGCCAGGCCCTTACTAGCGGGGGGGCAGATACGCAGTATTTT.

This clonotype has more than one count but fewer than ten. CDR3 residues: CASSLSYGTYEQYF. CDR3 coding DNA: TGTGCCAGCAGCTTAAGTTACGGGACCTACGAGCAGTACTTC. The gene calls are TRBV7-3 and TRBJ2-7, with D perhaps TRBD2 (5 bases). With 1 base removed from V and 2 bases from J, the gap between germline ends came to 9 bases. Germline assignment: CDR1 SGHTA and CDR2 FQGTGA. The CDR3 has 14 residues.

This clonotype was observed many times. The genes are TRBV5-1 and TRBJ1-2, with TRBD1 matching 9 bases. Losses at the gene ends were 4 bases for V and 5 bases for J; bases not matched to a gene: 6. Germline V gene data show CDR1 as SGHRS and CDR2 as YFSETQ. The CDR3 is 14 residues long. CDR3 loop: CASSPGTGSYGYTF. In DNA form, the CDR3 reads TGCGCCAGCAGCCCGGGGACAGGGTCTTATGGCTACACCTTC.